This TCR beta chain was captured in a study of shared clonotypes between healthy human individuals. Original analysis: ImmunoSEQ output lacked quality scores and full-length reads, limiting matched filtering. Method: immunoSEQ multiplex PCR; TCRdb's copy keeps in-frame clones and lacks some. That table gives V, J and clone size, and the DNA gave D and trimming. Among about 450,000 clones listed, roughly 80% were seen once. In this sample, this clone turned up many times. The sequenced sample consisted of PBMCs. The TCR sequence derives from a woman between 40 and 55 years old in good health. Some clones in this sample may be carry-over from other donors' samples.

Written as DNA, the CDR3 is TGTGCCAGCTCACCACCTGGAGTTTCCTACAATGAGCAGTTCTTC. It translates to CASSPPGVSYNEQFF. The chain is built from TRBV18 and TRBJ2-1; D is unresolved. Germline values: CDR1 KGHSH, CDR2 LQKENI. This CDR3 spans 15 amino acids. V was cut by 0 bases and J by 1 base, with 7 bases left in between.